This TCR beta chain was recorded in a study of CD8 T cells in ankylosing spondylitis. Study results and caveats: Blood from ankylosing spondylitis patients appeared to carry a characteristic roughly 8-variant TCR beta motif. Disease-associated clones were CD8+ and fairly uncommon in peripheral blood.

Preparation of TCR beta libraries was done by quantitative 5'-RACE with molecular barcodes. MiXCR, run by TCRdb on the 5' RACE reads, gives a single entry per CDR3 protein. Altogether more than 100,000 distinct CDR3 sequences are present, approximately 17% being singletons, with the ten largest covering roughly a third. Per germline, CDR1 PRHDT and CDR2 FYEKMQ (reference sequence). The CDR3 sequence is 13 residues long. V was clipped by 3 bases and J by 4 bases, with 10 bases between them. Regarding this clonotype: What it binds is not known.

V gene TRBV13 combines with J gene TRBJ2-7; the D gene is possibly TRBD1 (5 bases). The sequence was obtained from a male donor with ankylosing spondylitis. Sequenced input: blood, either unsorted or a sorted T cell fraction (not recorded which). CDR3 bases: TGTGCCAGCAGCTTCCCAGGGCTTTACGAGCAGTACTTC. Its translation is CASSFPGLYEQYF. Full variable domain (missing parts from reference TRBV13 and TRBJ2-7): AAGVIQSPRHLIKEKRETATLKCYPIPRHDTVYWYQQGPGQDPQFLISFYEKMQSDKGSIPDRFSAQQFSDYHSELNMSSLELGDSALYFCASSFPGLYEQYFGPGTRLTVT.